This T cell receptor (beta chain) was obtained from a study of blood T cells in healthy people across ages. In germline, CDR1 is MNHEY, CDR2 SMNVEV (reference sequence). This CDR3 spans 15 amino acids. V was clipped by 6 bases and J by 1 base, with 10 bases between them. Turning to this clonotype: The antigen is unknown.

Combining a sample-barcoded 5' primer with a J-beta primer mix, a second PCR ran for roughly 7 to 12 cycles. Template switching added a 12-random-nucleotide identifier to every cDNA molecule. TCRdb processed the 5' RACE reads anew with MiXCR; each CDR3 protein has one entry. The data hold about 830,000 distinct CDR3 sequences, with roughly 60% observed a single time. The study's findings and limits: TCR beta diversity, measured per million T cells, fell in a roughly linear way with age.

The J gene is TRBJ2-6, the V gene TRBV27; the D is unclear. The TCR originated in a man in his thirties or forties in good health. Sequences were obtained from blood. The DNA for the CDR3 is TGTGCCAGCAGAACCGTCGGGTCTGGGGCCAACGTCCTGACTTTC. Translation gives CASRTVGSGANVLTF. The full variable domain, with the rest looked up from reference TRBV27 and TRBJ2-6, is EAQVTQNPRYLITVTGKKLTVTCSQNMNHEYMSWYRQDPGLGLRQIYYSMNVEVTDKGDVPEGYKVSRKEKRNFPLILESPSPNQTSLYFCASRTVGSGANVLTFGAGSRLTVL.